The rows below give T cell receptor beta chains drawn from one sample of a study of blood T cell repertoires in COVID-19. Profiled with immunoSEQ multiplex PCR; TCRdb holds only in-frame clones, not every one. The data show some 80,000 clones, approximately 85% seen once. The sequencing sample was made of peripheral blood. Receptors originate from a man between 60 and 75 years old with COVID-19, enrolled during active disease. Each CDR3 is given with its conserved first and last residue. The D gene is left open where the match is weak. The listing skips clone size in some rows; elsewhere it reads once, few, many or a size class.

TRBV11-2,TRBJ2-1,TRBD2,-,CASSELAANNNEQFF,TGTGCCAGCAGCGAACTAGCGGCGAACAACAATGAGCAGTTCTTC
TRBV7-3,TRBJ2-1,-,-,CASSLLAGSGEQFF,TGTGCCAGCAGCTTATTGGCAGGGTCAGGAGAGCAGTTCTTC
TRBV19,TRBJ2-2,-,-,CASNLNTGELFF,TGTGCCAGTAACTTGAACACCGGGGAGCTGTTTTTT
TRBV5-6,TRBJ2-1,-,-,CASSLVLSRVQFF,TGTGCCAGCAGCTTGGTTCTGTCGCGGGTGCAGTTCTTC
TRBV9,TRBJ2-3,TRBD2,once,CASSGARTSEPDTQYF,TGTGCCAGCAGCGGCGCTAGGACTAGCGAGCCAGATACGCAGTATTTT
TRBV18,TRBJ1-2,TRBD1,-,CASSLQPGQGVNHYGYTF,TGTGCCAGCTCACTACAGCCGGGACAGGGCGTAAACCACTATGGCTACACCTTC
TRBV21-1,TRBJ1-1,-,-,CASSSRDALLEAFF,TGTGCCAGCAGCTCCCGAGATGCACTGCTTGAAGCTTTCTTT
TRBV3-1/TRBV3-2,TRBJ1-6,TRBD1,-,CASSQPQGTGSSPLHF,TGTGCCAGCAGCCAACCACAGGGGACGGGTAGTTCACCCCTCCACTTT
TRBV11-2,TRBJ1-4,-,-,CASSLSTGINEKLFF,TGTGCCAGCAGCTTATCTACAGGAATCAATGAAAAACTGTTTTTT
TRBV5-1,TRBJ2-5,-,-,CASSGEPGLETQYF,TGCGCCAGCAGCGGGGAGCCTGGGTTGGAGACCCAGTACTTC
TRBV6-5,TRBJ2-7,-,-,CASSSDYTEQYF,TGTGCCAGCAGCTCGGACTACACCGAGCAGTACTTC
TRBV11-2,TRBJ2-7,-,-,CASSSHRGLTAEQYF,TGTGCCAGCAGCTCCCACCGCGGACTAACGGCGGAGCAGTACTTC
TRBV19,TRBJ1-4,TRBD1,-,CASTDRGRSPNEKLFF,TGTGCCAGTACGGACAGGGGTCGAAGCCCTAATGAAAAACTGTTTTTT
TRBV5-1,TRBJ2-5,-,once,CASKSGGVKTQYF,TGCGCCAGCAAGTCGGGGGGCGTGAAGACCCAGTACTTC
TRBV5-4,TRBJ2-3,TRBD1,-,CASSPPRTGGTDTQYF,TGTGCCAGCAGCCCGCCCCGGACAGGGGGGACAGATACGCAGTATTTT
TRBV7-9,TRBJ2-1,TRBD1,-,CASSLRDRAYNEQFF,TGTGCCAGCAGCTTACGGGACAGGGCCTACAATGAGCAGTTCTTC
TRBV5-1,TRBJ2-3,-,-,CASSLGTPGVTDTQYF,TGCGCCAGCAGCTTGGGGACCCCGGGGGTGACAGATACGCAGTATTTT
TRBV29-1,TRBJ2-3,TRBD2,-,CSVDSASGGASDTQYF,TGCAGCGTTGACTCTGCTAGCGGGGGGGCCTCAGATACGCAGTATTTT
TRBV14,TRBJ2-1,-,once,CASSQTTGGGNEQFF,TGTGCCAGCAGCCAAACAACTGGGGGAGGCAATGAGCAGTTCTTC
TRBV28,TRBJ1-3,-,few,CASTFSGNTIYF,TGTGCCAGCACTTTTTCGGGAAACACCATATATTTT
TRBV28,TRBJ2-3,-,once,CAISGESDTQYF,TGTGCCATATCAGGGGAGTCAGATACGCAGTATTTT
TRBV19,TRBJ1-5,TRBD1,-,CASSIEAPIFRQGVNQPQHF,TGTGCCAGTAGTATAGAGGCCCCTATTTTCAGACAGGGCGTGAATCAGCCCCAGCATTTT
TRBV2,TRBJ1-1,TRBD1,medium-sized,CASSTGVQGTEAFF,TGTGCCAGCAGTACAGGGGTACAGGGCACTGAAGCTTTCTTT
TRBV10-3,TRBJ1-5,TRBD1,-,CAISPDREGQPQHF,TGTGCCATCAGCCCGGACAGGGAGGGCCAGCCCCAGCATTTT
TRBV7-2,TRBJ1-5,-,once,CASSLVGLTDSNQPQHF,TGTGCCAGCAGCTTAGTGGGTTTAACCGACTCTAATCAGCCCCAGCATTTT
TRBV23-1,TRBJ2-6,-,-,CASSQSNWQLFSGANVLTF,TGCGCCAGCAGTCAATCGAATTGGCAGTTATTCTCTGGGGCCAACGTCCTGACTTTC
TRBV21-1,TRBJ1-1,-,-,CASSKVSTGGCTEAFF,TGTGCCAGCAGCAAAGTGTCGACAGGGGGCTGCACTGAAGCTTTCTTT
TRBV6-2/TRBV6-3,TRBJ1-6,-,-,CANSYSGDGSSPLHF,TGTGCCAACAGTTATTCTGGGGACGGGAGTTCACCCCTCCACTTT
TRBV6-6,TRBJ1-1,TRBD1,-,CASSFLGQANTEAFF,TGTGCCAGCAGTTTCCTAGGACAGGCGAACACTGAAGCTTTCTTT
TRBV28,TRBJ1-5,-,-,CASSAPQVSVYQPQHF,TGTGCCAGCAGTGCCCCACAGGTCTCAGTTTATCAGCCCCAGCATTTT
TRBV12-3/TRBV12-4,TRBJ2-7,-,-,CASSLPGGHEQYF,TGTGCCAGCAGTCTCCCAGGGGGGCACGAGCAGTACTTC
TRBV10-2,TRBJ1-1,TRBD1,few,CASSIQGGNTEAFF,TGCGCCAGCAGCATACAGGGGGGGAACACTGAAGCTTTCTTT
TRBV5-1,TRBJ1-6,-,-,CASSLVPGNNSPLHF,TGCGCCAGCAGCTTGGTTCCAGGGAACAATTCACCCCTCCACTTT
TRBV9,TRBJ1-2,TRBD1,-,CASSSPYRGGYTF,TGTGCCAGCAGCTCACCATACAGGGGCGGCTACACCTTC
TRBV7-9,TRBJ1-6,-,-,CASSLVPNSPLHF,TGTGCCAGCAGCTTAGTTCCAAATTCACCCCTCCACTTT